This record looks at one T cell receptor beta chain sequence and its context. Its target is not known. The record originates from a study of CXCR4 blockade with PD-1 therapy in pancreatic cancer. Clones were read by immunoSEQ multiplex PCR, and TCRdb kept only the in-frame ones, dropping some. The table includes some 4,500 clones, roughly 57% detected once. Study-wide findings and caveats: More frequent amino acid clones had more nucleotide rearrangements, suggesting convergent selection.

Germline V lookup: CDR1 MNHGY, CDR2 SAAAGT. The CDR3 is 14 amino acids. Trimming removed 2 bases from V and 2 bases from J, with 9 bases in between. The chain combines TRBV6-8 with TRBJ2-5; D is perhaps TRBD1 (5 bases). The sequenced sample was tumor tissue. This TCR derives from a human donor with pancreatic ductal adenocarcinoma. In nucleotides, the CDR3 is TGTGCCAGCAGTTACCGGACAAGACAAGAGACCCAGTACTTC. This codes for CASSYRTRQETQYF.